Presented here are 12 T cell receptor beta chains from one specimen sequenced in a study of precursors of human CD4 cytotoxic T cells. Sorted CD4+ central memory, effector memory, IL-7R-high TEMRA and IL-7R-negative TEMRA cells underwent bulk UMI sequencing. TCRdb reanalysed the reads using MiXCR and keeps one entry per CDR3 protein. Here the sample spans around 260 distinct CDR3 sequences, approximately 16% being singletons. The sample taken for sequencing was memory CD4+ T cells from blood (PBMCs). The origin of the receptors is a human donor in good health.

This clonotype is labeled large (0.1 to 1%). The chain uses TRBV19 and TRBJ2-2; 10 nucleotides match TRBD1. After removal of 6 bases from V and 7 bases from J, the junction contained 5 bases not matched to a gene. The CDR3 spans 14 residues. Germline V gene lookup returns CDR1 LNHDA and CDR2 SQIVND (reference sequence). The CDR3 region is CASSTTGGDGELFF. CDR3 nucleotides: TGTGCCAGTAGCACGACAGGGGGCGACGGGGAGCTGTTTTTT. The full variable domain, rest sourced from reference TRBV19 and TRBJ2-2, is DGGITQSPKYLFRKEGQNVTLSCEQNLNHDAMYWYRQDPGQGLRLIYYSQIVNDFQKGDIAEGYSVSREKKESFPLTVTSAQKNPTAFYLCASSTTGGDGELFFGEGSRLTVL.

This clonotype is categorized as large (0.1 to 1%). The chain recombines TRBV5-1 with TRBJ2-3; D is tentatively TRBD1 or TRBD2 (6 bases each). Germline CDR1 is SGHRS and CDR2 is YFSETQ. The length of the CDR3 is 14 residues. The ends were cut back, 2 bases at V and 2 bases at J, with 9 bases in the middle. CDR3 in amino acids: CASSLQGLTDTQYF. CDR3 in DNA: TGCGCCAGCAGCTTACAGGGACTCACAGATACGCAGTATTTT.

This clonotype is labeled large (0.1 to 1%). The chain uses TRBV18 and TRBJ1-1; weak D call: TRBD1 (5 bases). The CDR3 contains 13 residues. V dropped 5 bases and J dropped 1 base, with 8 bases sitting between them. The V gene's germline CDR1 is KGHSH and CDR2 LQKENI. The CDR3 reads CASSVTENTEAFF. CDR3 in DNA: TGTGCCAGCTCAGTGACAGAGAACACTGAAGCTTTCTTT. Full variable domain (outside the CDR3, taken from reference TRBV18 and TRBJ1-1): NAGVMQNPRHLVRRRGQEARLRCSPMKGHSHVYWYRQLPEEGLKFMVYLQKENIIDESGMPKERFSAEFPKEGPSILRIQQVVRGDSAAYFCASSVTENTEAFFGQGTRLTVV.

This clonotype is deemed large. The J gene is TRBJ1-1, the V gene TRBV9; D unresolved. The V and J ends lost 1 base and 3 bases respectively, with 7 bases between them. The CDR3 runs 13 residues. From germline, CDR1 is SGDLS and CDR2 YYNGEE. The CDR3 nucleotides are TGTGCCAGCAGCGTACAGCAGGACACTGAAGCTTTCTTT. As protein: CASSVQQDTEAFF.

This clonotype qualifies as large (0.1 to 1%). The chain combines TRBV6-5 with TRBJ1-6; D not certain. This CDR3 comprises 17 residues. Trimming removed 0 bases from V and 5 bases from J, with 14 bases in between. CDR1 is MNHEY and CDR2 is SVGAGI in the germline V gene. In nucleotides, the CDR3 is TGTGCCAGCAGTTACTCGATAAACCGACTTAATAATTCACCCCTCCACTTT. Its translation: CASSYSINRLNNSPLHF.

This clonotype is labeled as large. The V and J genes are TRBV4-1 and TRBJ2-1; D is uncertain. This CDR3 has 15 residues. The V end lost 4 bases, the J end lost 8 bases, and 18 bases lay between the germline ends. In germline, CDR1 is MGHRA, CDR2 YSYEKL. DNA of the CDR3: TGCGCCAGCAGCCCCCCGGGTAGCCTCGTGTATGAGCAGTTCTTC. Translating gives CASSPPGSLVYEQFF.

Judged by abundance, this clonotype is large. The V gene is TRBV5-5, the J gene TRBJ2-7, with a possible D match to TRBD1 (6 bases). Germline CDR1 SGHKS, CDR2 YYEKEE (reference sequence). Deletions cut 0 bases from V and 2 bases from J, with 12 bases between. The CDR3 has 15 amino acids. Here the CDR3 DNA reads TGTGCCAGCAGCTTGGGCAGGGGTTATACCTACGAGCAGTACTTC. Its translation: CASSLGRGYTYEQYF.

This clonotype counts as large (0.1 to 1%). CDR3 amino acids: CSVEMGVETQYF. The CDR3 DNA is TGCAGCGTTGAGATGGGCGTAGAGACCCAGTACTTC. This rearrangement joins TRBV29-1 to TRBJ2-5; D is unresolved. Germline-derived CDR1 and CDR2 are SQVTM and ANQGSEA. The CDR3 consists of 12 residues. V lost 3 bases and J 4 bases, leaving 9 bases between the germline ends.

Sample share makes this clonotype large. CDR3 sequence (DNA): TGTGCCAGCAGCCCGGGACTCGCCCCAGATACGCAGTATTTT. Translating it yields CASSPGLAPDTQYF. This chain connects TRBV12-3 or TRBV12-4 to TRBJ2-3, with a tentative D call TRBD2 (6 bases). Trimming shortened V by 6 bases and J by 4 bases, and 14 bases separated the two germline ends. The CDR3 has 14 residues.

Within the sample, this clonotype is large (0.1 to 1%). This chain connects TRBV5-1 to TRBJ2-7; TRBD1 is a possible D gene (5 bases). The germline CDR1 and CDR2 sequences are SGHRS and YFSETQ. V lost 0 bases to trimming and J lost 6 bases, with 19 bases between them. CDR3 length equals 16 residues. The CDR3 loop is CASSLVVAAGLGEQYF. The DNA of the CDR3 is TGCGCCAGCAGCTTGGTGGTCGCGGCAGGGCTCGGCGAGCAGTACTTC.

This clonotype is deemed large. The rearrangement uses TRBV2 and TRBJ2-5; D tentatively reads TRBD1 or TRBD2 (5 bases each). Trimming took 2 bases from V and 3 from J, leaving 10 bases between them. Per the germline V gene, CDR1 is SNHLY and CDR2 is FYNNEI. This CDR3 has 14 amino acids. CDR3 sequence reads: CASSEHEGKETQYF. CDR3 DNA: TGTGCCAGCAGTGAACATGAGGGGAAAGAGACCCAGTACTTC.

Relative to its sample, this clonotype is large. The genes are TRBV24-1 and TRBJ2-1; weak D call: TRBD2 (6 bases). The CDR3 runs 13 residues. Germline assignment: CDR1 KGHDR and CDR2 SFDVKD. V was shortened by 1 base and J by 12 bases, with 12 bases between the two germline ends. The chain's CDR3 is CATSDFLGSGQFF. The CDR3 coding sequence is TGTGCCACCAGTGATTTTCTCGGGAGTGGGCAGTTCTTC.